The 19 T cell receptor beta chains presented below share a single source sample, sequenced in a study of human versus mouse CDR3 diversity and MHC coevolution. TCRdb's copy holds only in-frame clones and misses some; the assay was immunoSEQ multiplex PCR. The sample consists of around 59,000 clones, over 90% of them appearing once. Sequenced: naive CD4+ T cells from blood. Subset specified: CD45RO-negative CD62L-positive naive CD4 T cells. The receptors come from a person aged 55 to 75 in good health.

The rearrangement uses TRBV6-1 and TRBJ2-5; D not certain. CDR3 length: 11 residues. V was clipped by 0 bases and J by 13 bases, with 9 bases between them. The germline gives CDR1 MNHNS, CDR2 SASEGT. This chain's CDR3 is CASSEALPRYF. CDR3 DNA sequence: TGTGCCAGCAGTGAAGCCCTCCCTCGGTACTTC.

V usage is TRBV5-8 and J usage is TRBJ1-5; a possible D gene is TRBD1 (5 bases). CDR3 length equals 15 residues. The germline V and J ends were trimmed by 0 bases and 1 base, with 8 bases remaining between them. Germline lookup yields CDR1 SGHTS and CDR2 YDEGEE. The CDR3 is CASSLEGASNQPQHF. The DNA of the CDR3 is TGTGCCAGCAGCTTGGAAGGGGCGAGCAATCAGCCCCAGCATTTT.

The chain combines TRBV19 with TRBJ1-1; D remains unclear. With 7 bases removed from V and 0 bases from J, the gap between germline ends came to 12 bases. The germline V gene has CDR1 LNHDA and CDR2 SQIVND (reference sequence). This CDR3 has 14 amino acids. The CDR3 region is CASKAERLNTEAFF. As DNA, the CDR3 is TGTGCCAGTAAAGCGGAGCGATTGAACACTGAAGCTTTCTTT.

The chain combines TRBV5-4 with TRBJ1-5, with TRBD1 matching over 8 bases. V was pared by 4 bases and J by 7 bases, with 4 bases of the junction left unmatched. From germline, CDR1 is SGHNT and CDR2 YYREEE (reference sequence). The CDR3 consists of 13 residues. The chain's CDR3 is CASSPDRAQPQHF. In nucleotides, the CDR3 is TGTGCCAGCAGCCCGGACAGGGCCCAGCCCCAGCATTTT.

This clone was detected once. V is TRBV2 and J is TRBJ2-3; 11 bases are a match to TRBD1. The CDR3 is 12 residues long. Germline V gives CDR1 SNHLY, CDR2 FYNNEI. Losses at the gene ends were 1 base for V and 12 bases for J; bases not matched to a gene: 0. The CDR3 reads CASSEGTGGQYF. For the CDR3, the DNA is TGTGCCAGCAGTGAAGGGACAGGGGGCCAGTATTTT. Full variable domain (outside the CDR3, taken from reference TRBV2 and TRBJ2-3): EPEVTQTPSHQVTQMGQEVILRCVPISNHLYFYWYRQILGQKVEFLVSFYNNEISEKSEIFDDQFSVERPDGSNFTLKIRSTKLEDSAMYFCASSEGTGGQYFGPGTRLTVL.

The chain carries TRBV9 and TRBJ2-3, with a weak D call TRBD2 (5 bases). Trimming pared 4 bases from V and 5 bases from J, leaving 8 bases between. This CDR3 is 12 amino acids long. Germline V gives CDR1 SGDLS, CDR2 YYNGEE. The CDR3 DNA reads TGTGCCAGCAGCCTGGGGAGAGATACGCAGTATTTT. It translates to CASSLGRDTQYF.

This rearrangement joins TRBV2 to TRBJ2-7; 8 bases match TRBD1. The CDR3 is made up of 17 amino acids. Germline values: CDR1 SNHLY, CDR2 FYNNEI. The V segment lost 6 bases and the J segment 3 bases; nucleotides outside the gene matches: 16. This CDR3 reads CASRNYAAGGQSYEQYF. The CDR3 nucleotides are TGTGCCAGCAGGAACTACGCCGCAGGGGGCCAAAGCTACGAGCAGTACTTC.

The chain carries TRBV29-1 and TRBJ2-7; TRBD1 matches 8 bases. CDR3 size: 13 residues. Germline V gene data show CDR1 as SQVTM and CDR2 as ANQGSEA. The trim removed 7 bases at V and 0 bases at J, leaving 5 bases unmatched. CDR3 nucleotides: TGCAGCGCGGAAGGACAGGGCTCCTACGAGCAGTACTTC. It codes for CSAEGQGSYEQYF.

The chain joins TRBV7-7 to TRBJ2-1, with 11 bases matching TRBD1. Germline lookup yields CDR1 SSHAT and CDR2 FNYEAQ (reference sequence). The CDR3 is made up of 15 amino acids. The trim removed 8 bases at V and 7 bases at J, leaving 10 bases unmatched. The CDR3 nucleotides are TGTGCCAGCTCCCGCGGGACAGGGGGGTGGAATGAGCAGTTCTTC. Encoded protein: CASSRGTGGWNEQFF.

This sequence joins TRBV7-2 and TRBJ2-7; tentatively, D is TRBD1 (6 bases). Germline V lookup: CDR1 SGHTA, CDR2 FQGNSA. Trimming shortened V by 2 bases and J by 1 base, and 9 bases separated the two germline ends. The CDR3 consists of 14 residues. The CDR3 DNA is TGTGCCAGCAGCTTAACAGGACAGTCCTACGAGCAGTACTTC. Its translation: CASSLTGQSYEQYF.

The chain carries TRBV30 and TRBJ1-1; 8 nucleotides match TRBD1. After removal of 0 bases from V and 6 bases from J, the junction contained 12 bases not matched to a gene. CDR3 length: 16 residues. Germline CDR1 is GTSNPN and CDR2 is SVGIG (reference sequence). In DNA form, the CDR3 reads TGTGCCTGGAGTGTACTGGGCAGGGGGCGTGAGGCTGAAGCTTTCTTT. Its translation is CAWSVLGRGREAEAFF.

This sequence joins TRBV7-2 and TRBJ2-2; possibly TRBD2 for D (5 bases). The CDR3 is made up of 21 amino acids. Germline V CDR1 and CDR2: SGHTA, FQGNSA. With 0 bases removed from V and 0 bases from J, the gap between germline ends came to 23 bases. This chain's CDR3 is CASSLAGTAGWALANTGELFF. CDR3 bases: TGTGCCAGCAGCTTAGCAGGAACCGCGGGCTGGGCTCTGGCGAACACCGGGGAGCTGTTTTTT. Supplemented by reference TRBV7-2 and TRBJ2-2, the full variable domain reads GAGVSQSPSNKVTEKGKDVELRCDPISGHTALYWYRQSLGQGLEFLIYFQGNSAPDKSGLPSDRFSAERTGGSVSTLTIQRTQQEDSAVYLCASSLAGTAGWALANTGELFFGEGSRLTVL.

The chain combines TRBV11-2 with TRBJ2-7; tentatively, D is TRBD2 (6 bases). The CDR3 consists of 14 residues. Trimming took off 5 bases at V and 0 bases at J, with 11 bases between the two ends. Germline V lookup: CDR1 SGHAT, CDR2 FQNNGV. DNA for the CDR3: TGTGCCAGCAGCGTTGGGACTTCCTCCTACGAGCAGTACTTC. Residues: CASSVGTSSYEQYF.

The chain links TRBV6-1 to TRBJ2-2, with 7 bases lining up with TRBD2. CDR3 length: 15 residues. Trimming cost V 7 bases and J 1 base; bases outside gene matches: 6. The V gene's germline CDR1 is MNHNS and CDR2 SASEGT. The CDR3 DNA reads TGTGCCAGCACGGGTCTAGCGGTGAACACCGGGGAGCTGTTTTTT. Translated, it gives CASTGLAVNTGELFF.

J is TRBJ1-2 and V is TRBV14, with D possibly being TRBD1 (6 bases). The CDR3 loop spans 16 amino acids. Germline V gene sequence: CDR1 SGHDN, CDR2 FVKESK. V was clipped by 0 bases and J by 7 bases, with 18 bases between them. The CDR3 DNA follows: TGTGCCAGCAGCCAAGACCACCTACCAGGGGTCGGTGGCTACACCTTC. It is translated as CASSQDHLPGVGGYTF.

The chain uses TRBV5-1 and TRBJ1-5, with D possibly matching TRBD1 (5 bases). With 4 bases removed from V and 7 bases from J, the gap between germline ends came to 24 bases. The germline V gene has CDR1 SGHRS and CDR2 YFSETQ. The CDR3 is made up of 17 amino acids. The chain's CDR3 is CASSPEAGFGGAQPQHF. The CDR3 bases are TGCGCCAGCAGCCCAGAGGCGGGATTTGGCGGGGCGCAGCCCCAGCATTTT.

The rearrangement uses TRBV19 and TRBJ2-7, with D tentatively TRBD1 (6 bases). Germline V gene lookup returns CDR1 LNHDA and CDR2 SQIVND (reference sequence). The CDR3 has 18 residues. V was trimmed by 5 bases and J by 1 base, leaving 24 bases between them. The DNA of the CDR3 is TGTGCCAGTAGTCGCATGTATATATCAACAGGACAGTCCTACGAGCAGTACTTC. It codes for CASSRMYISTGQSYEQYF.

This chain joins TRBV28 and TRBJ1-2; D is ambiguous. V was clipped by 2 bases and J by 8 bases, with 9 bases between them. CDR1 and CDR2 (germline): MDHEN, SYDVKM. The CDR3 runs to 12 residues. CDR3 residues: CASSLGRRGYTF. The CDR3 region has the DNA TGTGCCAGCAGTTTAGGTCGCAGGGGCTACACCTTC.

The CDR3 loop reads CASSLIGRGETQYF. The DNA of the CDR3 is TGTGCCAGCAGCTTAATAGGCAGGGGAGAGACCCAGTACTTC. V gene TRBV7-2 combines with J gene TRBJ2-5; TRBD1 is a possible D gene (6 bases). The germline V gene has CDR1 SGHTA and CDR2 FQGNSA. This CDR3 contains 14 residues. V lost 2 bases and J 4 bases, leaving 11 bases between the germline ends.